This T cell receptor beta chain was sequenced during a study (dated by TCRdb to 2015 to 2017). About the full investigation: The study set out to test whether tumor-infiltrating Tregs in breast cancer get recruited from blood Tregs or are instead converted in situ from other CD4+ T cell subsets. Results and caveats for the whole study, not just this receptor: Rather than covering whole repertoires, validation in the larger cohort was restricted to a single TCR beta V-J rearrangement. Tumor-infiltrating Treg TCR alpha and beta sequences overlapped most with tumor naive CD4+ T cells, then with blood naive CD4+ T cells. The TCR gene usage of tumor memory CD4+ T cells clustered together with blood and lymph node memory CD4+ cells and with lymph node naive CD4+ cells.

Memory CD4+ T cells were isolated as CD4+CD45RO+CD25- cells. Tregs, naive and memory CD4+ T cells from tumor, blood and ipsilateral draining lymph nodes of a few breast cancer patients underwent full-length TCR alpha and beta sequencing. Tumor tissue, along with lymph nodes from ipsilateral axillary dissection, was perfused with PBS, minced, and then digested using collagenase I and hyaluronidase. Mononuclear cells from lymph nodes or 50 to 60 ml of peripheral blood were isolated by Ficoll density gradient centrifugation. Sorted cell populations were confirmed by FACS to exceed 90% purity. This clonotype came up a few times. Its antigen is not yet known. Qualities for individual bases were not recorded, and no much larger clone is one base off. The CDR3 has 13 amino acids, counting the end cysteine and phenylalanine. The sequence is cut down to CDR3 DNA, 39 bases in frame from base 1. The junction shows trimming of 4 bases on V and 4 bases on J, and the gene matches do not reach 0 bases of it. The germline V gene gives CDR1 as MNHEY and CDR2 as SVGAGI.

Full-length TCR variable regions were amplified by 5' RACE PCR using constant-region reverse primers, and then by semi-nested PCR using Nested Universal Primer A. Using the ReliaPrep RNA Cell Miniprep System, total RNA was extracted, and the SMARTer RACE 5'/3' Kit was then used to reverse transcribe the RNA into 5'RACE-ready cDNA. Multiplex adaptors were used to barcode full-length TCR alpha and beta libraries, and the barcoded libraries were sequenced on an Illumina MiSeq. In the authors' own workflow: For each of nine subset-tissue groups, sequencing data from the five patients were pooled, and the groups were then compared using unsupervised clustering of TCR gene usage. The Morisita-Horn index was used to calculate repertoire similarity, with shared sequences weighted by how much each contributed to each repertoire. TCRdb reprocessing: public reads trimmed at Q25 with fastp, clones called with MiXCR, in-frame beta chains kept. Each CDR3 protein appears once, grouped with its most common genes and DNA. None of the V and J calls come from the authors' own analysis; TCRdb made them. The sample has fewer than 80,000 distinct CDR3 sequences on record, 22% of them singletons. The ten largest account for about 3% of the sample.

This receptor chain uses TRBV6-5 and TRBJ1-3, with TRBD1 matching 8 junction bases. This TCR derives from a female donor with breast cancer. Sequencing used memory CD4+ T cells sorted from a lymph node. Explained via the paper, the cell subset or site label denotes: memory CD4+ T cells, CD4+CD45RO+CD25-. This receptor carries the CDR3 CASSWDRGNTIYF. The sequenced DNA is TGTGCCAGCAGTTGGGACAGGGGAAACACCATATATTTT.